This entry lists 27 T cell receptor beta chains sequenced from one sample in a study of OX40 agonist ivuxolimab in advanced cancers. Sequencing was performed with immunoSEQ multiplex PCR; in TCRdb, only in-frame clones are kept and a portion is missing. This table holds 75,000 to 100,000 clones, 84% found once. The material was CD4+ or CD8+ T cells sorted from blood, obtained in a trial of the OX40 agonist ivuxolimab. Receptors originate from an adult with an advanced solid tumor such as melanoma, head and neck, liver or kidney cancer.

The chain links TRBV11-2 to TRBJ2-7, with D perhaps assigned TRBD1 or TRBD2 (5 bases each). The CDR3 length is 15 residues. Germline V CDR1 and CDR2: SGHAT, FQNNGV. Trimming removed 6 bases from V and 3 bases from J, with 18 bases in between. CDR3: CASRPGTRVGYEQYF. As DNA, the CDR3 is TGTGCCAGCAGGCCCGGGACCCGGGTAGGCTACGAGCAGTACTTC.

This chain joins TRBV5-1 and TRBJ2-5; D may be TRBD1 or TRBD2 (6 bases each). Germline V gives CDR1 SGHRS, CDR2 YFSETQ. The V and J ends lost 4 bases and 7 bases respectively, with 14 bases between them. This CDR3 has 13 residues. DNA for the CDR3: TGCGCCAGCAGCCTGGGGGGCTCGGGGACCCAGTACTTC. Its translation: CASSLGGSGTQYF.

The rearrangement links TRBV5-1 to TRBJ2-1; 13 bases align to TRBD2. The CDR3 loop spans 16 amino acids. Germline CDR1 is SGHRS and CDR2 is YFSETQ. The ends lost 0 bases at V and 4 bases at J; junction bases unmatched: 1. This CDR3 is CASSLEGLAGYNEQFF. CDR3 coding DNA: TGCGCCAGCAGCTTGGAGGGACTAGCGGGGTACAATGAGCAGTTCTTC. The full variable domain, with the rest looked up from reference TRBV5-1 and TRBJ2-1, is KAGVTQTPRYLIKTRGQQVTLSCSPISGHRSVSWYQQTPGQGLQFLFEYFSETQRNKGNFPGRFSGRQFSNSRSEMNVSTLELGDSALYLCASSLEGLAGYNEQFFGPGTRLTVL.

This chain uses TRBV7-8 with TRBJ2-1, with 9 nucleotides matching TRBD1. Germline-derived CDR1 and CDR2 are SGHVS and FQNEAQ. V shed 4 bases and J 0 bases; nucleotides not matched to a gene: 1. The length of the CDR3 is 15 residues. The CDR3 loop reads CASSSTGGSYNEQFF. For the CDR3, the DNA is TGTGCCAGCAGCTCGACAGGGGGCTCCTACAATGAGCAGTTCTTC.

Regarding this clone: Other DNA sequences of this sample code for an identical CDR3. CDR3: CASSERSSYNEQFF. The CDR3 DNA reads as TGTGCCAGCAGTGAACGAAGCTCCTACAATGAGCAGTTCTTC. This chain joins TRBV6-1 and TRBJ2-1; D call uncertain. In germline, CDR1 is MNHNS, CDR2 SASEGT. V was clipped by 2 bases and J by 0 bases, with 5 bases between them. The CDR3 is made up of 14 amino acids.

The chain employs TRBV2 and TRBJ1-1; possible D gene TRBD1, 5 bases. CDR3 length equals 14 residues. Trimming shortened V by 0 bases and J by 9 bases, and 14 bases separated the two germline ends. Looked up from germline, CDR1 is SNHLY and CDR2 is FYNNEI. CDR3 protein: CASSEAVGGSQAFF. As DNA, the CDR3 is TGTGCCAGCAGTGAAGCCGTGGGGGGTTCACAAGCTTTCTTT.

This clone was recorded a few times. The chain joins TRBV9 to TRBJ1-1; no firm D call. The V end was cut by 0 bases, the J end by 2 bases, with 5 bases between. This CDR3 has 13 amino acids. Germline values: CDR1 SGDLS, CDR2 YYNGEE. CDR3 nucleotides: TGTGCCAGCAGCGTAGCGGTTAACACTGAAGCTTTCTTT. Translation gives CASSVAVNTEAFF.

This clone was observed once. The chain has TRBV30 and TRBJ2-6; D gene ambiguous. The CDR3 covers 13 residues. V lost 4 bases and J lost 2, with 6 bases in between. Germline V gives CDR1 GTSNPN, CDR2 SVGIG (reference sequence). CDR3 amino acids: CAWKFPGANVLTF. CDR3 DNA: TGTGCCTGGAAATTTCCTGGGGCCAACGTCCTGACTTTC.

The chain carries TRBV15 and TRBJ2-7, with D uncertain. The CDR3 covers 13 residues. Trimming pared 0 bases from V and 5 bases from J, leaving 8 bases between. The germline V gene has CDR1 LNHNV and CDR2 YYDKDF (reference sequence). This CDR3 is CATSRDRTDEQYF. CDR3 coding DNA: TGTGCCACCAGCAGAGATCGAACGGACGAGCAGTACTTC.

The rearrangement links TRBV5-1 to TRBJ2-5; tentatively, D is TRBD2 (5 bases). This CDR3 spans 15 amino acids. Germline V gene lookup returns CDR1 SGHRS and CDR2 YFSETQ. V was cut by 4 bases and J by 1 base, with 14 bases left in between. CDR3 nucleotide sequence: TGCGCCAGCAGCCCGTCAGGCGCGGGCCAAGAGACCCAGTACTTC. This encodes CASSPSGAGQETQYF.

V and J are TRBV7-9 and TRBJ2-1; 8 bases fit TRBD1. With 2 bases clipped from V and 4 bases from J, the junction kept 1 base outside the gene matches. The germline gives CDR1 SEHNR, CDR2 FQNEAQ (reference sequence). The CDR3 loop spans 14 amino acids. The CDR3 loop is CASSLRDRYNEQFF. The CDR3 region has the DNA TGTGCCAGCAGCTTACGGGACAGGTACAATGAGCAGTTCTTC.

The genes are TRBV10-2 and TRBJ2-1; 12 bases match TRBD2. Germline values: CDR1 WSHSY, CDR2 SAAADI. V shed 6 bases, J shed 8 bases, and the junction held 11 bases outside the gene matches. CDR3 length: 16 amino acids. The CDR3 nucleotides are TGCGCCAGCAGACTAGCGGGAGGACCAATTTTTTATGAGCAGTTCTTC. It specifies CASRLAGGPIFYEQFF.

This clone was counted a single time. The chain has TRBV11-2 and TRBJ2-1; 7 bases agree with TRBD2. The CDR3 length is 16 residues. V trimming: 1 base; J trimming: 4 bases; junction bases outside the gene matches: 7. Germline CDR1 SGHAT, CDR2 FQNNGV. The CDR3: CASSLGAGERYNEQFF. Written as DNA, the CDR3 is TGTGCCAGCAGCTTAGGTGCGGGAGAAAGGTACAATGAGCAGTTCTTC. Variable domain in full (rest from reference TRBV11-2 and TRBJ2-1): EAGVAQSPRYKIIEKRQSVAFWCNPISGHATLYWYQQILGQGPKLLIQFQNNGVVDDSQLPKDRFSAERLKGVDSTLKIQPAKLEDSAVYLCASSLGAGERYNEQFFGPGTRLTVL.

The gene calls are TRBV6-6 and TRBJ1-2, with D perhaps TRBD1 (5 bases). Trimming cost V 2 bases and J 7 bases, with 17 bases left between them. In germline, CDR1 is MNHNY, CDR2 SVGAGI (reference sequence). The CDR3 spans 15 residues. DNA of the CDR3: TGTGCCAGCAGTTACCCCCAGGACGTGCAGGGTGGCTACACCTTC. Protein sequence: CASSYPQDVQGGYTF.

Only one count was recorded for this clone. CDR3 loop: CASSGGVLYGYTF. The CDR3 DNA follows: TGTGCCAGCAGCGGGGGGGTCCTCTATGGCTACACCTTC. The chain couples TRBV7-9 to TRBJ1-2; maybe TRBD1 (5 bases). Germline V gives CDR1 SEHNR, CDR2 FQNEAQ (reference sequence). The CDR3 is 13 residues long. The V gene lost 5 bases and the J gene lost 4 bases, with 11 bases spanning the gap. Filled out from reference TRBV7-9 and TRBJ1-2, the complete variable domain reads DTGVSQNPRHKITKRGQNVTFRCDPISEHNRLYWYRQTLGQGPEFLTYFQNEAQLEKSRLLSDRFSAERPKGSFSTLEIQRTEQGDSAMYLCASSGGVLYGYTFGSGTRLTVV.

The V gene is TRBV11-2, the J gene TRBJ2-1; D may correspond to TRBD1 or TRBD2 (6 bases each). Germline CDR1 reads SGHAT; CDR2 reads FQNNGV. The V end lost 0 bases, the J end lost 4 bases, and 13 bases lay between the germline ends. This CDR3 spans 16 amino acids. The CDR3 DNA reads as TGTGCCAGCAGCTTAGAGGGCGGGACAAAATACAATGAGCAGTTCTTC. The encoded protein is CASSLEGGTKYNEQFF.

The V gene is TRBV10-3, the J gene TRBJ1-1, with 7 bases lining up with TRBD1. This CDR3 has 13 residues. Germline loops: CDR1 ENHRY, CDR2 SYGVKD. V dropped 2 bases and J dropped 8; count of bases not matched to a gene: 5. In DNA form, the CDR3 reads TGTGCCATCAGTGAGACACAGGGGATCGAAGCTTTCTTT. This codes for CAISETQGIEAFF.

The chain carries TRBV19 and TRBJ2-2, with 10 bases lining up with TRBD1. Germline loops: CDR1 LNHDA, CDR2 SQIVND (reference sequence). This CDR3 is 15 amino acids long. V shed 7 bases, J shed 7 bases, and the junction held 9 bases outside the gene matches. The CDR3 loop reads CASNHLTGGGGELFF. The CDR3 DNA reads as TGTGCCAGTAACCATTTGACAGGGGGCGGCGGGGAGCTGTTTTTT.

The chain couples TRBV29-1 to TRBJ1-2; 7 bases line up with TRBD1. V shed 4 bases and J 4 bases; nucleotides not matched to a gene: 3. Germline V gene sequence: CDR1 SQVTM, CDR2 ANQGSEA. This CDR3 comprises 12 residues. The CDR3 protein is CSVGWDSYGYTF. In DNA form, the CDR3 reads TGCAGCGTTGGATGGGACAGCTATGGCTACACCTTC.

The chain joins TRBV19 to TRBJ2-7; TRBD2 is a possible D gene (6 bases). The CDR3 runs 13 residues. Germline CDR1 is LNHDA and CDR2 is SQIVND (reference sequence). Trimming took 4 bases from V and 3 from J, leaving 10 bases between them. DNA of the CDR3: TGTGCCAGTAGTACCTTCGGGGGCTACGAGCAGTACTTC. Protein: CASSTFGGYEQYF.

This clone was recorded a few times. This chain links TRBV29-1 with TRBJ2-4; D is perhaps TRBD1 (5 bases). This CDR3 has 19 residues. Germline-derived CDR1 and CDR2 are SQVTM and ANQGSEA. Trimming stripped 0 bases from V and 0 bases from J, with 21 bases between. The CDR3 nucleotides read TGCAGCGTTGAAGAGACAGCTCGGTCGTGGGTTCTAGCCAAAAACATTCAGTACTTC. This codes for CSVEETARSWVLAKNIQYF.

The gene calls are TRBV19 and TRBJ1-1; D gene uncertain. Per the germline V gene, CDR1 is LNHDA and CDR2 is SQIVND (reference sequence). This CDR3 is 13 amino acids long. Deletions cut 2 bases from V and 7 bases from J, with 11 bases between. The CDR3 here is CASSIRTASEAFF. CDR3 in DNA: TGTGCCAGTAGTATAAGAACGGCTAGTGAAGCTTTCTTT.

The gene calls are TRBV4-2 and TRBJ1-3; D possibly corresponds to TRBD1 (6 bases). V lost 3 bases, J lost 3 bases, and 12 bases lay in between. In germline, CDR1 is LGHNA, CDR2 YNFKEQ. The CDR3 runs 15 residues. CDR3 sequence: CASSHNREFGNTIYF. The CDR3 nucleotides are TGTGCCAGCAGCCATAACAGGGAGTTTGGAAACACCATATATTTT.

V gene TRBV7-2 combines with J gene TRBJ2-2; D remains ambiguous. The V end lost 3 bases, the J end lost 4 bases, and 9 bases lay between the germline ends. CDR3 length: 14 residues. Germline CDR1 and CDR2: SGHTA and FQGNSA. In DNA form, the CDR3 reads TGTGCCAGCAGCTTGAAATGGACCACCGGGGAGCTGTTTTTT. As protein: CASSLKWTTGELFF.

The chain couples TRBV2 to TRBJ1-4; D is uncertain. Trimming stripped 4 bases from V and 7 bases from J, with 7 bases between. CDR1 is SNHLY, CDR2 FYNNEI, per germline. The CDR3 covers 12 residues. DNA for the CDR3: TGTGCCAGCAGTGGGACCGCTGAAAAACTGTTTTTT. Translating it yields CASSGTAEKLFF.

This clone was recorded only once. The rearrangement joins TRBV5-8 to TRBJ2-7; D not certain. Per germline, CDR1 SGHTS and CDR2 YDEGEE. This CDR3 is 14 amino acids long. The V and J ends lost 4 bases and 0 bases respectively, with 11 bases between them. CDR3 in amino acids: CASSTRPFSYEQYF. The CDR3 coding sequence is TGTGCCAGCAGCACCAGACCCTTCTCCTACGAGCAGTACTTC.

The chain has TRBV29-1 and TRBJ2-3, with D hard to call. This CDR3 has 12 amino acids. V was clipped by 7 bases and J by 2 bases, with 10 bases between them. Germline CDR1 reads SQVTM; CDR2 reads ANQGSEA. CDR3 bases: TGCAGCGCCGTGGGATACACAGATACGCAGTATTTT. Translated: CSAVGYTDTQYF.